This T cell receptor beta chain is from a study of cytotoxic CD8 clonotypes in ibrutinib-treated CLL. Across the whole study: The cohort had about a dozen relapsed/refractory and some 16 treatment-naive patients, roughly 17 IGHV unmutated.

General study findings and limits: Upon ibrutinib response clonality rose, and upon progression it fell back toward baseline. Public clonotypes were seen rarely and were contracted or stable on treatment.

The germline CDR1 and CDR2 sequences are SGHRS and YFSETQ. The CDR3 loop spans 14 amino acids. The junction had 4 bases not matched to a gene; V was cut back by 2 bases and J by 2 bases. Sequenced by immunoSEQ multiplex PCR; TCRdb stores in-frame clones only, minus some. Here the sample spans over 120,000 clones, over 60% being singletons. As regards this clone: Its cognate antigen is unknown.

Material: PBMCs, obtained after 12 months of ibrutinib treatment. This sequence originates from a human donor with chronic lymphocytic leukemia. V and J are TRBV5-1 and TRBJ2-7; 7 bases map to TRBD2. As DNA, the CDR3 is TGCGCCAGCAGCTTTAGCGGGCCCCCCTACGAGCAGTACTTC. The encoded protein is CASSFSGPPYEQYF.